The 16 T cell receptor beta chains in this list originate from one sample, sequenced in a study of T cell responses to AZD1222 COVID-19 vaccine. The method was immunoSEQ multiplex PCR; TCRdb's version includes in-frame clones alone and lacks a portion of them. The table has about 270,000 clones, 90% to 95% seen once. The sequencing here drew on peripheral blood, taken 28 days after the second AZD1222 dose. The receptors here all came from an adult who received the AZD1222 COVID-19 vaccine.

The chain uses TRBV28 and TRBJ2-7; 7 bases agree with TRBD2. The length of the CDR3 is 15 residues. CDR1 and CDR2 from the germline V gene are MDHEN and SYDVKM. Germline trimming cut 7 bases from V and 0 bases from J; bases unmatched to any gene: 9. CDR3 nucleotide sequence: TGTGCCAGCACCAGGATCGGGGGGAGCTCCTACGAGCAGTACTTC. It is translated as CASTRIGGSSYEQYF.

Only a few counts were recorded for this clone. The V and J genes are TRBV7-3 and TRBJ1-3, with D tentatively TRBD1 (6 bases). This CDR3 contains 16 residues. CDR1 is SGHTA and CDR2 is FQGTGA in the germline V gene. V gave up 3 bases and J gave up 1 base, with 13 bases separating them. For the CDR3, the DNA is TGTGCCAGCAGCTTCCAACAGGGAGCTTCTGGAAACACCATATATTTT. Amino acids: CASSFQQGASGNTIYF. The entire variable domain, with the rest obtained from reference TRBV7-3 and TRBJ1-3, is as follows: GAGVSQTPSNKVTEKGKYVELRCDPISGHTALYWYRQSLGQGPEFLIYFQGTGAADDSGLPNDRFFAVRPEGSVSTLKIQRTERGDSAVYLCASSFQQGASGNTIYFGEGSWLTVV.

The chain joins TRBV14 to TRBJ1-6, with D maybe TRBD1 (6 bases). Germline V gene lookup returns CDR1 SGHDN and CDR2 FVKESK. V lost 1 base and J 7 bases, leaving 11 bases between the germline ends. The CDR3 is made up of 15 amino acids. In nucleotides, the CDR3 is TGTGCCAGCAGCCAAGGCAGGGGTGGGAATTCACCCCTCCACTTT. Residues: CASSQGRGGNSPLHF.

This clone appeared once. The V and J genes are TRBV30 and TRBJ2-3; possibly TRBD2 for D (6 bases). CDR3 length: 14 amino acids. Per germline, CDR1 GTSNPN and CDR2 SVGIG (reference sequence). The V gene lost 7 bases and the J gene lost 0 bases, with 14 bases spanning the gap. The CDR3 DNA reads TGTGCCTCGACGGAGGGCAGGAGCACAGATACGCAGTATTTT. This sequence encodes CASTEGRSTDTQYF.

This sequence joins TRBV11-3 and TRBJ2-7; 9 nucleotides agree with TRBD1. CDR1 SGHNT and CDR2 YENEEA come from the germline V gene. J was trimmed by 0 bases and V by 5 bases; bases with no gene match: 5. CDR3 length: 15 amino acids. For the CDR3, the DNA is TGTGCCAGCAGCCCAGGGACAGGGTTCTCCTACGAGCAGTACTTC. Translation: CASSPGTGFSYEQYF. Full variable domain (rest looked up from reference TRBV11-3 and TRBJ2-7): EAGVVQSPRYKIIEKKQPVAFWCNPISGHNTLYWYLQNLGQGPELLIRYENEEAVDDSQLPKDRFSAERLKGVDSTLKIQPAELGDSAVYLCASSPGTGFSYEQYFGPGTRLTVT.

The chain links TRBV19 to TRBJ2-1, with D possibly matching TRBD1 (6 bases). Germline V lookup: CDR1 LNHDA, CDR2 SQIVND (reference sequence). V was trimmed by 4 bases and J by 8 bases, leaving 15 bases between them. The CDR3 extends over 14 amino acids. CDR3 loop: CASSTGVRFYEQFF. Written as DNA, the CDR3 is TGTGCCAGTAGTACAGGGGTTCGGTTTTATGAGCAGTTCTTC. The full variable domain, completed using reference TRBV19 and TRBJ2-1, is DGGITQSPKYLFRKEGQNVTLSCEQNLNHDAMYWYRQDPGQGLRLIYYSQIVNDFQKGDIAEGYSVSREKKESFPLTVTSAQKNPTAFYLCASSTGVRFYEQFFGPGTRLTVL.

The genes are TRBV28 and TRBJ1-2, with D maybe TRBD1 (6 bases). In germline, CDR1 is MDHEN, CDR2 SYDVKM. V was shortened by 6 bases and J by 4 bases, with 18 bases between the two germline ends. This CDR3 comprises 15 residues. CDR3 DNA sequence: TGTGCCAGCAGCCCCTTCAGGGGTATAGCCTATGGCTACACCTTC. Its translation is CASSPFRGIAYGYTF.

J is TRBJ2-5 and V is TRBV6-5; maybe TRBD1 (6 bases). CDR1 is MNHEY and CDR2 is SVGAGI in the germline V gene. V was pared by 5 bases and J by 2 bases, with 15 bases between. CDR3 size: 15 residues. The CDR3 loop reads CASSIQWTAQETQYF. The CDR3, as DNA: TGTGCCAGCAGTATCCAATGGACAGCACAAGAGACCCAGTACTTC.

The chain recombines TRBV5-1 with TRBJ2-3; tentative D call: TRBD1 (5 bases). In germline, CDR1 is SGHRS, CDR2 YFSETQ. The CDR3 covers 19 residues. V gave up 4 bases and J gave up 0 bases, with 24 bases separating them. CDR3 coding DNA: TGCGCCAGCAGCCCGGAAGCGTGGACACGAACACTTAGCACAGATACGCAGTATTTT. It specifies CASSPEAWTRTLSTDTQYF.

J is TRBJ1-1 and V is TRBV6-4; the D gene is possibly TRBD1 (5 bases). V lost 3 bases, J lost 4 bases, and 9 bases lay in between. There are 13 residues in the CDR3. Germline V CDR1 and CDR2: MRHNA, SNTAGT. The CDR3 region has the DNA TGTGCCAGCAGTGAACAGGCAGGCACTGAAGCTTTCTTT. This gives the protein CASSEQAGTEAFF.

DNA of the CDR3: TGTGCCAGCAGCCCGGGGGTTGGGGGTTATGGCTACACCTTC. It specifies CASSPGVGGYGYTF. The V gene is TRBV28, the J gene TRBJ1-2, with D maybe TRBD1 (5 bases). This CDR3 is 14 amino acids long. Germline V gives CDR1 MDHEN, CDR2 SYDVKM. Deletions cut 6 bases from V and 5 bases from J, with 16 bases between.

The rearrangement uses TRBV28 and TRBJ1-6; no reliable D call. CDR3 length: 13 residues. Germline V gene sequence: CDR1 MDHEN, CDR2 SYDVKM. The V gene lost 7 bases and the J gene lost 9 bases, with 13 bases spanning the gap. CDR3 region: CASTRFEGSPLHF. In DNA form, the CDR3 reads TGTGCCAGCACCCGGTTTGAAGGTTCACCCCTCCACTTT.

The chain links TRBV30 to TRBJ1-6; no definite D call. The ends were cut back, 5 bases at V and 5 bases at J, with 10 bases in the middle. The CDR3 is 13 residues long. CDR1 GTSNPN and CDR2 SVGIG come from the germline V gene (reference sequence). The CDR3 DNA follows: TGTGCCTGGGAGAGGCAAAATAATTCACCCCTCCACTTT. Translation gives CAWERQNNSPLHF.

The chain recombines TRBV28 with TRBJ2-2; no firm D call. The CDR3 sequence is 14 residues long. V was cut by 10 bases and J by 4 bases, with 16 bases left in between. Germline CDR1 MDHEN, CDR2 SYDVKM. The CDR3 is CATVSGSITGELFF. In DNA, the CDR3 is TGTGCCACAGTATCCGGGTCCATCACCGGGGAGCTGTTTTTT.

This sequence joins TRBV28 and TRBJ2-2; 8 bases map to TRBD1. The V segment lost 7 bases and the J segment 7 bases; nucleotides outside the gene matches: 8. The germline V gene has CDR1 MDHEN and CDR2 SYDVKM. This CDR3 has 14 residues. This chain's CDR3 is CASNLHGQGGELFF. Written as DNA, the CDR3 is TGTGCCAGCAACCTCCACGGACAGGGCGGGGAGCTGTTTTTT.

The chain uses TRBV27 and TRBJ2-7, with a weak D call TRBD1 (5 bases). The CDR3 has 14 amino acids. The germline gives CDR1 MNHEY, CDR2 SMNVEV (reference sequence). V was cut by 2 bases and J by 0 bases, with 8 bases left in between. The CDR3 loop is CASSLQGSSYEQYF. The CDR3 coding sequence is TGTGCCAGCAGTTTACAGGGCAGCTCCTACGAGCAGTACTTC.